These 22 T cell receptor beta chains came from one sample sequenced in a study of T cell repertoires in cytomegalovirus infection. TCRdb re-called the reads through MiXCR, storing one row per CDR3 protein. This table holds 450,000 to 600,000 distinct CDR3 sequences, around 35% found once. Their cognate antigens are unknown. The sequencing here drew on cultured PBMCs, taken from culture after CMV antigen stimulation. These receptors were collected from a human donor in good health (CMV status not recorded). Some clones in this sample may be carry-over from other donors' samples.

The chain recombines TRBV2 with TRBJ2-3; TRBD2 agrees at 11 bases. Germline values: CDR1 SNHLY, CDR2 FYNNEI. With 6 bases clipped from V and 5 bases from J, the junction kept 4 bases outside the gene matches. The CDR3 sequence is 14 residues long. CDR3 nucleotide sequence: TGTGCCAGCAGGGGGACTAGCGGAGGAGATACGCAGTATTTT. It is translated as CASRGTSGGDTQYF.

In its sample, this clonotype was seen a few times. The V and J genes are TRBV6-2 or TRBV6-3 and TRBJ2-3; a possible D gene is TRBD2 (6 bases). The CDR3 covers 16 residues. From germline, CDR1 is MNHEY and CDR2 SVGEGT. Trimming took 0 bases from V and 5 from J, leaving 15 bases between them. DNA for the CDR3: TGTGCCAGCAGTTACTCCAAGGAGGGCCTCGGAGATACGCAGTATTTT. Translated, it gives CASSYSKEGLGDTQYF.

In this sample, this clonotype turned up many times. V usage is TRBV7-2 and J usage is TRBJ1-1, with D possibly being TRBD1 (5 bases). Germline V gene data show CDR1 as SGHTA and CDR2 as FQGNSA. The V gene lost 0 bases and the J gene lost 6 bases, with 17 bases spanning the gap. The CDR3 consists of 16 residues. The CDR3 DNA is TGTGCCAGCAGCTTAGCGTTTGAGGGGATGCAGGCTGAAGCTTTCTTT. This codes for CASSLAFEGMQAEAFF.

This clonotype has more than one count but fewer than ten. The chain has TRBV6-1 and TRBJ2-7; a possible D gene is TRBD2 (6 bases). The germline CDR1 and CDR2 sequences are MNHNS and SASEGT. The germline V and J ends were trimmed by 4 bases and 4 bases, with 11 bases remaining between them. This CDR3 region has 13 residues. The CDR3 DNA reads as TGTGCCAGCAGTGCACTAGCTGGGTACGAGCAGTACGTC. Protein product: CASSALAGYEQYV.

The rearrangement uses TRBV20-1 and TRBJ2-5; TRBD2 matches 11 bases. The CDR3 covers 15 residues. V shed 5 bases and J 4 bases; nucleotides not matched to a gene: 9. CDR1 is DFQATT and CDR2 is SNEGSKA in the germline V gene (reference sequence). In nucleotides, the CDR3 is TGCAGTGCTGATCTAGCGGGAGGTTCGCGAGAGACCCAGTACTTC. Protein: CSADLAGGSRETQYF.

The J gene is TRBJ1-2, the V gene TRBV28, with D tentatively TRBD1 (6 bases). The CDR3 is 15 amino acids. V gave up 5 bases and J gave up 4 bases, with 17 bases separating them. Germline V gene data show CDR1 as MDHEN and CDR2 as SYDVKM. The CDR3 protein is CASSPSDRVAYGYTF. CDR3 sequence (DNA): TGTGCCAGCAGTCCATCGGACAGAGTCGCCTATGGCTACACCTTC.

The chain links TRBV6-5 to TRBJ1-5, with 12 bases matching TRBD1. CDR3 length: 17 residues. The ends lost 6 bases at V and 4 bases at J; junction bases unmatched: 10. Germline V lookup: CDR1 MNHEY, CDR2 SVGAGI. DNA for the CDR3: TGTGCCAGCAGCTTGCGCCCGGGACAGGGGGCGAATCAGCCCCAGCATTTT. Translation: CASSLRPGQGANQPQHF.

The rearrangement uses TRBV15 and TRBJ2-3, with 7 bases aligning to TRBD1. This CDR3 region has 13 residues. J gave up 5 bases and V 7 bases, and 6 bases lay outside the gene matches. Germline V gene sequence: CDR1 LNHNV, CDR2 YYDKDF (reference sequence). This CDR3 is CATKVGGQDTQYF. The CDR3 DNA reads TGTGCCACCAAGGTAGGGGGCCAAGATACGCAGTATTTT.

This clonotype was counted many times. This chain connects TRBV7-2 to TRBJ1-2; TRBD1 matches 8 bases. This CDR3 is built from 16 residues. V lost 1 base, J lost 3 bases, and 7 bases stayed unmatched. CDR1 is SGHTA, CDR2 FQGNSA, per germline. The CDR3 DNA is TGTGCCAGCAGCTTAGATTCGTCGGACAGGGACTATGGCTACACCTTC. It codes for CASSLDSSDRDYGYTF.

V usage is TRBV14 and J usage is TRBJ2-7, with no clear D. The CDR3 spans 14 residues. Germline V gives CDR1 SGHDN, CDR2 FVKESK. V dropped 4 bases and J dropped 4 bases, with 14 bases sitting between them. DNA of the CDR3: TGTGCCAGCAGCCCCATGGCCCGCCAGTACGAGCAGTACGTC. Protein sequence: CASSPMARQYEQYV.

The chain uses TRBV6-8 and TRBJ2-1; no clear D gene. The CDR3 is 13 amino acids. V gave up 2 bases and J gave up 7 bases, with 9 bases separating them. In germline, CDR1 is MNHGY, CDR2 SAAAGT. The CDR3 DNA reads as TGTGCCAGCAGTTACGGCCCAAGGAATGAGCAGTTCTTC. Translating gives CASSYGPRNEQFF.

This clonotype has ten or more counts. The chain couples TRBV7-2 to TRBJ2-1, with 9 bases aligning to TRBD2. Unmatched junction bases numbered 5, after V lost 8 bases and J lost 0 bases. This CDR3 spans 15 amino acids. The germline CDR1 and CDR2 sequences are SGHTA and FQGNSA. The CDR3 DNA follows: TGTGCCAGCGGAATAGCGGGAGTCTCCTACAATGAGCAGTTCTTC. Translation gives CASGIAGVSYNEQFF.

J is TRBJ2-1 and V is TRBV7-9, with 11 bases identical to TRBD2. The V segment lost 4 bases and the J segment 3 bases; nucleotides outside the gene matches: 11. CDR1 and CDR2 (germline): SEHNR, FQNEAQ (reference sequence). CDR3 size: 18 residues. This CDR3 reads CASSWRLAGGGFYNEQFF. The CDR3 region has the DNA TGTGCCAGCAGCTGGAGGCTAGCGGGAGGTGGGTTCTACAATGAGCAGTTCTTC.

The V gene is TRBV6-2 or TRBV6-3, the J gene TRBJ2-3, with TRBD1 matching 9 bases. The CDR3 has 15 amino acids. V lost 4 bases, J lost 5 bases, and 7 bases stayed unmatched. Looked up from germline, CDR1 is MNHEY and CDR2 is SVGEGT. The CDR3: CASSSWTGVGDTQYF. CDR3 nucleotide sequence: TGTGCCAGCAGTTCCTGGACAGGGGTGGGAGATACGCAGTATTTT.

The chain uses TRBV12-3 or TRBV12-4 and TRBJ2-1; D call uncertain. The CDR3 has 11 residues. The germline V and J ends were trimmed by 5 bases and 8 bases, with 7 bases remaining between them. The CDR3 DNA sequence: TGTGCCAGCAGTGGCCCACATGAGCAGTTCTTC. Translation: CASSGPHEQFF.

The chain links TRBV6-2 or TRBV6-3 to TRBJ1-5; D is unclear. V lost 2 bases and J lost 5, with 7 bases in between. CDR1 and CDR2 (germline): MNHEY, SVGEGT. This CDR3 comprises 13 residues. The CDR3 region has the DNA TGTGCCAGCAGTTACACAGCCCATCAGCCCCAGCATTTT. It yields the protein CASSYTAHQPQHF.

The table lists this clonotype with many counts. The V and J genes are TRBV11-2 and TRBJ2-6; D is unclear. V lost 5 bases, J lost 2 bases, and 10 bases lay in between. This CDR3 has 15 residues. Germline assignment: CDR1 SGHAT and CDR2 FQNNGV. This chain's CDR3 is CASSERAAGANVLTF. The CDR3 coding sequence is TGTGCCAGCAGCGAACGGGCTGCTGGGGCCAACGTCCTGACTTTC.

This clonotype was counted between two and nine times. V gene TRBV20-1 combines with J gene TRBJ1-3, with TRBD1 identical over 8 bases. V lost 6 bases, J lost 2 bases, and 3 bases stayed unmatched. The CDR3 sequence is 13 residues long. CDR1 and CDR2 (germline): DFQATT, SNEGSKA (reference sequence). CDR3 loop: CSAPTGAGNTIYF. CDR3 coding DNA: TGCAGTGCCCCGACAGGGGCTGGAAACACCATATATTTT.

J is TRBJ1-5 and V is TRBV7-9; a possible D gene is TRBD1 (6 bases). V was clipped by 1 base and J by 7 bases, with 11 bases between them. Germline V gene sequence: CDR1 SEHNR, CDR2 FQNEAQ (reference sequence). The CDR3 extends over 14 amino acids. CDR3 amino acids: CASSLDRVAQPQHF. The CDR3 DNA is TGTGCCAGCAGCTTAGACAGGGTAGCGCAGCCCCAGCATTTT.

This clonotype appeared a few times. The J gene is TRBJ1-1, the V gene TRBV28; unclear D gene. Germline V CDR1 and CDR2: MDHEN, SYDVKM. This CDR3 region has 14 residues. V shed 8 bases and J shed 1 base, with 14 bases lying between them. Here the CDR3 reads CASWTLWGNTEAFF. CDR3 DNA sequence: TGTGCCAGCTGGACTCTTTGGGGGAACACTGAAGCTTTCTTT.

V is TRBV12-3 or TRBV12-4 and J is TRBJ2-7, with 8 bases identical to TRBD1. This CDR3 has 14 amino acids. Losses at the gene ends were 0 bases for V and 5 bases for J; bases not matched to a gene: 3. The chain's CDR3 is CASSLAQGADEQYV. DNA for the CDR3: TGTGCCAGCAGTTTAGCGCAGGGGGCCGACGAGCAGTACGTC.

The sample holds a few counts of this clonotype. J is TRBJ1-2 and V is TRBV10-3; weak D call: TRBD1 (5 bases). The CDR3 totals 15 residues. From germline, CDR1 is ENHRY and CDR2 SYGVKD. Trimming cost V 0 bases and J 2 bases, with 10 bases left between them. In DNA, the CDR3 is TGTGCCATCAGTGAGTCGGGGGGAACGAACTATGGCTACACCTTC. The encoded protein is CAISESGGTNYGYTF.